Shown below are 9 T cell receptor beta chains from a single sample sequenced in a study of OX40 agonist ivuxolimab in advanced cancers. Libraries were prepared by immunoSEQ multiplex PCR; TCRdb keeps only in-frame clonotypes and omits some of them. The data show fewer than 90,000 clones, about 89% seen once. Sequenced here: CD4+ or CD8+ T cells sorted from blood, sampled in a trial of the OX40 agonist ivuxolimab. Source of these receptors: an adult with an advanced solid tumor such as melanoma, head and neck, liver or kidney cancer.

This chain joins TRBV5-4 and TRBJ1-1; a possible D gene is TRBD1 (5 bases). Trimming shortened V by 0 bases and J by 0 bases, and 6 bases separated the two germline ends. CDR3 length equals 14 residues. The germline CDR1 and CDR2 sequences are SGHNT and YYREEE (reference sequence). DNA for the CDR3: TGTGCCAGCAGCTTGGGACAGATGAACACTGAAGCTTTCTTT. Protein sequence: CASSLGQMNTEAFF.

The chain employs TRBV19 and TRBJ2-1; perhaps TRBD2 as D (6 bases). V lost 2 bases and J 7 bases, leaving 18 bases between the germline ends. Germline lookup yields CDR1 LNHDA and CDR2 SQIVND (reference sequence). This CDR3 has 16 amino acids. CDR3 DNA sequence: TGTGCCAGTAGTATAAGTTCCGGGAGCAGTGGAAATGAGCAGTTCTTC. This gives the protein CASSISSGSSGNEQFF.

The CDR3 coding sequence is TGTGCCAGCAGCTTTGGGACAGGGGTTTTGGAAGAGACCCAGTACTTC. It is translated as CASSFGTGVLEETQYF. The genes are TRBV11-2 and TRBJ2-5; 10 bases line up with TRBD1. The junction had 7 bases not matched to a gene; V was cut back by 3 bases and J by 3 bases. The CDR3 totals 16 residues. CDR1 SGHAT and CDR2 FQNNGV come from the germline V gene.

This clone has just one count. The CDR3 region is CASSLGQWAEAFF. The DNA for the CDR3 is TGTGCCAGCAGCTTAGGACAGTGGGCTGAAGCTTTCTTT. The rearrangement joins TRBV7-9 to TRBJ1-1, with D possibly matching TRBD1 (5 bases). The CDR3 contains 13 residues. V lost 1 base and J lost 6, with 9 bases in between. The germline gives CDR1 SEHNR, CDR2 FQNEAQ (reference sequence). Combining the CDR3 with reference TRBV7-9 and TRBJ1-1 gives the whole variable domain DTGVSQNPRHKITKRGQNVTFRCDPISEHNRLYWYRQTLGQGPEFLTYFQNEAQLEKSRLLSDRFSAERPKGSFSTLEIQRTEQGDSAMYLCASSLGQWAEAFFGQGTRLTVV.

The rearrangement joins TRBV6-6 to TRBJ2-4; the match to TRBD2 covers 8 bases. Germline V gives CDR1 MNHNY, CDR2 SVGAGI (reference sequence). J was trimmed by 0 bases and V by 4 bases; bases with no gene match: 2. This CDR3 is 15 amino acids long. The CDR3 DNA reads as TGTGCCAGCAGTTTGACTAGCGTAGCCAAAAACATTCAGTACTTC. Translation gives CASSLTSVAKNIQYF.

This clone qualifies as medium-sized. The chain couples TRBV11-2 to TRBJ1-5; D gene uncertain. CDR1 and CDR2 from the germline V gene are SGHAT and FQNNGV. V dropped 0 bases and J dropped 6 bases, with 6 bases sitting between them. This CDR3 has 13 residues. CDR3 coding DNA: TGTGCCAGCAGCTTAGATCTAACTCAGCCCCAGCATTTT. Translated, it gives CASSLDLTQPQHF.

Turning to this clone: This CDR3 is missing its conserved last phenylalanine or tryptophan, likely due to a read error. V and J are TRBV7-9 and TRBJ1-2; unclear D gene. Germline assignment: CDR1 SEHNR and CDR2 FQNEAQ (reference sequence). Between the trimmed V and J ends, which lost 5 bases and 7 bases, there was a span of 11 bases. CDR3 size: 12 residues. This CDR3 is CASSPPGSGYTL. The CDR3 coding sequence is TGTGCCAGCAGCCCCCCCGGGAGTGGCTACACCCTC.

The chain couples TRBV28 to TRBJ2-7, with D maybe TRBD2 (6 bases). Germline assignment: CDR1 MDHEN and CDR2 SYDVKM. Trimming took off 0 bases at V and 2 bases at J, with 8 bases between the two ends. The length of the CDR3 is 14 residues. CDR3 sequence (DNA): TGTGCCAGCAGTTTATGGGGGGGAACCTACGAGCAGTACTTC. Its protein is CASSLWGGTYEQYF.

This clone was recorded once. V is TRBV6-6 and J is TRBJ2-1; 10 bases agree with TRBD2. The CDR3 covers 14 residues. V dropped 7 bases and J dropped 6; count of bases not matched to a gene: 6. Germline assignment: CDR1 MNHNY and CDR2 SVGAGI (reference sequence). Here the CDR3 DNA reads TGTGCCAGCACCCAACTAGCGGGATCCAATGAGCAGTTCTTC. This translates into CASTQLAGSNEQFF.